The 10 T cell receptor beta chains in this list originate from one sample, sequenced in a study of T-cell reconstitution after alpha-beta-depleted transplantation in children. Library preparation (for TCRbeta) was performed with unique molecular identifiers. One entry per CDR3 protein, called by TCRdb with MiXCR from the PCR reads. Seen here are about 250,000 distinct CDR3 sequences, 20% to 30% observed once, and the top ten hold about 4.8%. The sample consisted of PBMCs, mostly from graft donor cells, taken 360 days after TCRalphabeta/CD19-depleted stem cell transplant. These receptors all come from a female patient aged 2-15 years who had a stem cell transplant for congenital amegakaryocytic thrombocytopenia, so the T cells may come from the graft donor.

This clonotype was counted only a few times. This sequence joins TRBV28 and TRBJ2-1, with D possibly being TRBD1 or TRBD2 (5 bases each). The CDR3 is 18 residues long. Per germline, CDR1 MDHEN and CDR2 SYDVKM. Deletions cut 1 base from V and 7 bases from J, with 23 bases between. The DNA for the CDR3 is TGTGCCAGCAGTTTATCCATTAGCCTAGGGACCGCCGGGAATGAGCAGTTCTTC. Translation: CASSLSISLGTAGNEQFF.

This clonotype has at least ten counts. V is TRBV12-3 or TRBV12-4 and J is TRBJ2-5; 7 bases line up with TRBD1. The ends lost 6 bases at V and 2 bases at J; junction bases unmatched: 6. The CDR3 extends over 14 amino acids. The CDR3 DNA follows: TGTGCCAGCAGACCAGGGACAGAGCAAGAGACCCAGTACTTC. It translates to CASRPGTEQETQYF.

The chain has TRBV7-2 and TRBJ1-6; D call uncertain. Germline CDR1 SGHTA, CDR2 FQGNSA. V was clipped by 0 bases and J by 9 bases, with 9 bases between them. This CDR3 has 14 residues. CDR3 sequence: CASSLAPFPSPLHF. CDR3 DNA: TGTGCCAGCAGCTTAGCTCCGTTTCCTTCACCCCTCCACTTT. Full variable domain (outside the CDR3, taken from reference TRBV7-2 and TRBJ1-6): GAGVSQSPSNKVTEKGKDVELRCDPISGHTALYWYRQSLGQGLEFLIYFQGNSAPDKSGLPSDRFSAERTGGSVSTLTIQRTQQEDSAVYLCASSLAPFPSPLHFGNGTRLTVT.

V is TRBV28 and J is TRBJ1-3; D is unclear. The CDR3 spans 13 residues. Trimming cost V 6 bases and J 0 bases, with 6 bases left between them. Per germline, CDR1 MDHEN and CDR2 SYDVKM. CDR3 DNA sequence: TGTGCCAGCAGCCTTAACTCTGGAAACACCATATATTTT. It is translated as CASSLNSGNTIYF.

This chain links TRBV6-2 or TRBV6-3 with TRBJ2-4; the D gene could be TRBD1 or TRBD2 (6 bases each). V lost 0 bases and J lost 8, with 11 bases in between. The CDR3 contains 14 residues. CDR1 is MNHEY, CDR2 SVGEGT, per germline. CDR3 sequence: CASSYSGGGDIQYF. The CDR3, as DNA: TGTGCCAGCAGTTACTCGGGGGGCGGAGACATTCAGTACTTC.

The chain carries TRBV29-1 and TRBJ2-3; D unclear. This CDR3 contains 13 residues. Trimming removed 4 bases at V and 2 bases at J, with 10 bases between. Per the germline V gene, CDR1 is SQVTM and CDR2 is ANQGSEA. CDR3 sequence: CSVAGPYTDTQYF. As DNA, the CDR3 is TGCAGCGTTGCAGGACCTTACACAGATACGCAGTATTTT.

The table lists this clonotype with a few counts. This chain joins TRBV2 and TRBJ1-5; D gene ambiguous. This CDR3 region has 15 residues. V gave up 4 bases and J gave up 3 bases, with 13 bases separating them. From germline, CDR1 is SNHLY and CDR2 FYNNEI. CDR3: CASSADGLLNQPQHF. In DNA, the CDR3 is TGTGCCAGCAGTGCTGACGGGCTTCTCAATCAGCCCCAGCATTTT.

This rearrangement joins TRBV4-2 to TRBJ2-7; no reliable D call. CDR3 length equals 13 residues. The V gene's germline CDR1 is LGHNA and CDR2 YNFKEQ. V was shortened by 0 bases and J by 6 bases, with 9 bases between the two germline ends. CDR3 amino acids: CASSQETWFEQYF. CDR3 coding DNA: TGTGCCAGCAGCCAAGAGACGTGGTTCGAGCAGTACTTC.

This clonotype was observed a handful of times. A junction end diverges from the germline sequence, so it may reflect a read error. The rearrangement links TRBV2 to TRBJ2-1, with D hard to call. The length of the CDR3 is 10 residues. Germline V gene data show CDR1 as SNHLY and CDR2 as FYNNEI. Here the CDR3 DNA reads TGTGCCAGCAAGACGAATGGGCAGTTCTTC. Translating it yields CASKTNGQFF.

This rearrangement joins TRBV7-9 to TRBJ1-1; no clear D. Trimming shortened V by 3 bases and J by 2 bases, and 7 bases separated the two germline ends. CDR1 and CDR2 (germline): SEHNR, FQNEAQ (reference sequence). CDR3 length equals 13 residues. CDR3 bases: TGTGCCAGCAGCTTCGCCGGAAACACTGAAGCTTTCTTT. Its protein is CASSFAGNTEAFF.